The T cell receptor beta chain described here comes from a study of CD8 T cells in ankylosing spondylitis (dated by TCRdb to 2016 to 2017). Study-level background: The study set out to find disease-linked TCR variants by profiling T cell receptor beta repertoires in ankylosing spondylitis patients and healthy donors. The full study cohort comprised 25 ankylosing spondylitis patients and over a hundred healthy donors. Peripheral blood samples were taken, and synovial fluid was additionally collected from ankylosing spondylitis patients.

The data were produced on an Illumina HiSeq 2500. Quantitative 5'-RACE with molecular barcodes was used to prepare TCR beta libraries. The authors processed their data as follows. A new computational method based on a probabilistic model of VDJ rearrangement was used to identify disease-linked TCR variants. Using fastp trimming at Q25 and MiXCR clonotype assembly, TCRdb reanalyzed the public sequencing data and kept in-frame beta chains. CDR3 protein duplicates are merged, each entry listing the most common genes and DNA. None of the V and J calls come from the authors' own analysis; TCRdb made them. Within this sample are 290,000 or so distinct CDR3 sequences, with around 20% of them counted one time only. Approximately 3.7% of the sample is held by the ten biggest clonotypes. A word on this clonotype: Its target antigen remains unknown. Per-base qualities were not stored, and no clone one base away is much larger.

The paper's findings and limits, for the study overall: A TCR beta motif made up of several highly homologous amino acid variants appeared to be characteristic of blood from ankylosing spondylitis patients. The disease-linked clones were reported as significantly enriched in matched synovial fluid samples from ankylosing spondylitis patients. The disease-linked clones showed a CD8+ phenotype and occurred at relatively low frequencies in peripheral blood. Some TCR beta motif variants had previously been reported in synovial fluid and blood of reactive arthritis patients, which suggested common disease-initiation mechanisms.

CDR1 and CDR2, looked up from the germline V gene (reference sequence), are DFQATT and SNEGSKA. Its CDR3 holds 14 amino acids, cysteine through phenylalanine. Only the CDR3 part of the read is kept: 42 bases, read in frame from the first base. The V and J ends are trimmed by 6 bases and 7 bases, leaving 19 bases between them. This receptor was identified in a female donor with ankylosing spondylitis or in good health (not recorded which). The rearrangement combines TRBV20-1 with TRBJ2-1; the D gene is perhaps TRBD1 or TRBD2, as each covers 7 bases. Sequenced material: blood, either unsorted or a sorted T cell fraction (not recorded which). The CDR3 here reads CSARGGTHLNEQFF. The DNA is as follows: TGCAGTGCCAGGGGGGGGACTCACTTAAATGAGCAGTTCTTC.